The 10 T cell receptor beta chains given below trace back to one sample, sequenced in a study of OX40 agonist ivuxolimab in advanced cancers. The library relied on the immunoSEQ multiplex PCR assay. In its TCRdb copy, this immuneACCESS table keeps in-frame sequences only and misses some clones. Where compared with another copy, unresolved V genes explain less than half of these, and the others have no known cause. Within this sample are tens of thousands of clones, with 88% of them counted one time only. The ten biggest clones cover approximately 0.47% of the sample. Sample: CD4+ or CD8+ T cells sorted from blood, taken in a trial of the OX40 agonist ivuxolimab. Receptor source: an adult with an advanced solid tumor such as melanoma, head and neck, liver or kidney cancer.

Notes on this clone: The sample holds other DNA sequences that translate to the same CDR3. The chain carries TRBV11-1 and TRBJ1-1, with D unclear. CDR3 length: 15 residues. Between the trimmed V and J ends, which lost 2 bases and 3 bases, there was a span of 13 bases. The V gene's germline CDR1 is SGHAT and CDR2 FQDESV (reference sequence). The CDR3 nucleotides read TGTGCCAGCAGCTTACTAACGGGGAGGGACACTGAAGCTTTCTTT. It encodes CASSLLTGRDTEAFF.

V is TRBV28 and J is TRBJ2-7, with 8 bases lining up with TRBD2. This CDR3 has 16 residues. The germline CDR1 and CDR2 sequences are MDHEN and SYDVKM. Trimming removed 7 bases from V and 5 bases from J; junction bases left unmatched: 16. This chain's CDR3 is CASTTSGAGVLNEQYF. The CDR3 nucleotides read TGTGCCAGCACTACCTCGGGAGCGGGGGTCCTTAACGAGCAGTACTTC.

This chain connects TRBV7-2 to TRBJ2-2, with 8 bases fitting TRBD1. The CDR3 extends over 15 amino acids. J gave up 7 bases and V 5 bases, and 9 bases lay outside the gene matches. Germline CDR1 SGHTA, CDR2 FQGNSA. The CDR3 sequence: CASSTWTGHGGELFF. The CDR3 bases are TGTGCCAGCAGCACCTGGACAGGGCACGGCGGGGAGCTGTTTTTT.

The CDR3 sequence is CASSLRTGGDTQYF. The CDR3 bases are TGTGCCAGCAGCCTTCGAACAGGGGGAGATACGCAGTATTTT. The V gene is TRBV4-2, the J gene TRBJ2-3; 8 nucleotides match TRBD1. V lost 4 bases and J lost 5; bases outside the gene matches: 5. The V gene's germline CDR1 is LGHNA and CDR2 YNFKEQ. The CDR3 has 14 residues.

The chain uses TRBV2 and TRBJ2-1; D might be TRBD2 (6 bases). CDR3 length equals 12 residues. The V gene's germline CDR1 is SNHLY and CDR2 FYNNEI. With 5 bases removed from V and 15 bases from J, the gap between germline ends came to 17 bases. The CDR3 coding sequence is TGTGCCAGCAGTCAGTCGCTCTCGGAGGGGTTCTTC. It codes for CASSQSLSEGFF. Full variable domain (outside the CDR3, taken from reference TRBV2 and TRBJ2-1): EPEVTQTPSHQVTQMGQEVILRCVPISNHLYFYWYRQILGQKVEFLVSFYNNEISEKSEIFDDQFSVERPDGSNFTLKIRSTKLEDSAMYFCASSQSLSEGFFGPGTRLTVL.

The chain employs TRBV10-3 and TRBJ2-5, with D possibly being TRBD1 (6 bases). V dropped 6 bases and J dropped 5 bases, with 16 bases sitting between them. The CDR3 runs 14 residues. CDR1 and CDR2 (germline): ENHRY, SYGVKD. For the CDR3, the DNA is TGTGCCATCAGCCCCGCGGACAGTGGGGAGACCCAGTACTTC. It is translated as CAISPADSGETQYF.

This clone was recorded once. CDR3 residues: CASSSYGELFF. DNA of the CDR3: TGTGCCAGCAGTTCCTACGGGGAGCTGTTTTTT. The chain couples TRBV28 to TRBJ2-2, with unresolved D. Germline loops: CDR1 MDHEN, CDR2 SYDVKM. The CDR3 runs 11 residues. Trimming shortened V by 4 bases and J by 7 bases, and 4 bases separated the two germline ends.

This sequence joins TRBV7-9 and TRBJ2-2; no reliable D call. This CDR3 contains 14 residues. Trimming pared 7 bases from V and 3 bases from J, leaving 12 bases between. Germline V CDR1 and CDR2: SEHNR, FQNEAQ (reference sequence). CDR3 protein: CASNLAGDTGELFF. The CDR3 region has the DNA TGTGCCAGCAACCTGGCCGGTGACACCGGGGAGCTGTTTTTT.

The DNA for the CDR3 is TGCGCCAGCAGGACAGACAGCAATCAGCCCCAGCATTTT. It translates to CASRTDSNQPQHF. This chain connects TRBV23-1 to TRBJ1-5; possibly TRBD1 for D (5 bases). TRBV23-1 is flagged as an ORF with uncertain function. V lost 6 bases, J lost 1 base, and 7 bases lay in between. This CDR3 region has 13 residues.

CDR3 loop: CASSPPGGSYNEQFF. The CDR3 DNA follows: TGCGCCAGCAGCCCCCCGGGGGGATCCTACAATGAGCAGTTCTTC. The chain joins TRBV5-1 to TRBJ2-1; TRBD2 matches at 7 bases. CDR3 length: 15 residues. With 4 bases clipped from V and 1 base from J, the junction kept 5 bases outside the gene matches. Germline lookup yields CDR1 SGHRS and CDR2 YFSETQ.